The 23 T cell receptor beta chains reported below all come from one sample, sequenced in a study of CD8 T cells in Susac syndrome. When the RNA was reverse transcribed, random hexamers were used with an input of roughly 0.5 to 1 ug. TCRdb used MiXCR to reprocess the immunoSEQ multiplex PCR reads, holding one entry per CDR3 protein. The table records about 150,000 distinct CDR3 sequences, about 92% of them present only once. Material: CD4+ T cells from PBMCs. These receptors originate from a human donor in good health.

The chain links TRBV20-1 to TRBJ2-3; possibly TRBD1 or TRBD2 for D (5 bases each). The germline V and J ends were trimmed by 5 bases and 9 bases, with 15 bases remaining between them. Germline CDR1 DFQATT, CDR2 SNEGSKA (reference sequence). The CDR3 has 12 residues. CDR3 region: CSAPEGSRTQYF. The CDR3 bases are TGCAGTGCTCCCGAGGGGTCTCGGACGCAGTATTTT.

V is TRBV20-1 and J is TRBJ1-1; D possibly corresponds to TRBD1 (6 bases). The V gene's germline CDR1 is DFQATT and CDR2 SNEGSKA (reference sequence). V was shortened by 0 bases and J by 1 base, with 9 bases between the two germline ends. The CDR3 runs 14 residues. CDR3 DNA: TGCAGTGCTAGAGATGGCAGGGGGAACACTGAAGCTTTCTTT. As protein: CSARDGRGNTEAFF.

The V gene is TRBV7-2, the J gene TRBJ2-5; D is possibly TRBD2 (7 bases). V dropped 5 bases and J dropped 5 bases, with 12 bases sitting between them. This CDR3 region has 13 residues. Germline V CDR1 and CDR2: SGHTA, FQGNSA. CDR3 protein: CASSAGARETQYF. CDR3 coding DNA: TGTGCCAGCAGCGCGGGGGCCCGGGAGACCCAGTACTTC.

The V and J genes are TRBV6-5 and TRBJ2-5; 9 positions match TRBD1. This CDR3 is 15 amino acids long. The junction had 10 bases not matched to a gene; V was cut back by 5 bases and J by 6 bases. The germline CDR1 and CDR2 sequences are MNHEY and SVGAGI. The CDR3 loop is CASSPTGQGRKTQYF. The CDR3 coding sequence is TGTGCCAGCAGTCCCACCGGACAGGGGCGAAAGACCCAGTACTTC.

This chain connects TRBV20-1 to TRBJ2-2, with a weak D call TRBD1 (6 bases). Trimming pared 5 bases from V and 3 bases from J, leaving 13 bases between. Germline-derived CDR1 and CDR2 are DFQATT and SNEGSKA (reference sequence). This CDR3 contains 14 residues. The CDR3 loop is CSAVPGVDTGELFF. CDR3 in DNA: TGCAGTGCTGTCCCAGGGGTTGACACCGGGGAGCTGTTTTTT.

The chain uses TRBV6-5 and TRBJ1-1, with a weak D call TRBD1 (5 bases). The CDR3 has 17 residues. Germline CDR1 and CDR2: MNHEY and SVGAGI. Trimming took 0 bases from V and 5 from J, leaving 19 bases between them. In nucleotides, the CDR3 is TGTGCCAGCAGTTACTCGATTGCTTCGACAGTCTCAACTGAAGCTTTCTTT. It is translated as CASSYSIASTVSTEAFF.

The chain links TRBV29-1 to TRBJ2-3; 14 bases fit TRBD2. The length of the CDR3 is 15 residues. In germline, CDR1 is SQVTM, CDR2 ANQGSEA. The trim removed 3 bases at V and 2 bases at J, leaving 1 base unmatched. Written as DNA, the CDR3 is TGCAGCGTTGAGGGACTAGCGGGGGTCACAGATACGCAGTATTTT. It codes for CSVEGLAGVTDTQYF.

The rearrangement uses TRBV5-4 and TRBJ1-4; 8 bases match TRBD1. The trim removed 1 base at V and 3 bases at J, leaving 5 bases unmatched. Germline V gene data show CDR1 as SGHNT and CDR2 as YYREEE (reference sequence). This CDR3 has 16 residues. CDR3 nucleotides: TGTGCCAGCAGCTTGCAGGGGGCCGGATCTAATGAAAAACTGTTTTTT. Protein sequence: CASSLQGAGSNEKLFF.

This rearrangement joins TRBV19 to TRBJ1-2; 11 nucleotides match TRBD1. This CDR3 spans 15 amino acids. CDR1 is LNHDA, CDR2 SQIVND, per germline (reference sequence). The ends lost 1 base at V and 4 bases at J; junction bases unmatched: 2. The CDR3 nucleotides read TGTGCCAGTAGTATAGCCGGGACAGGGGGCTATGGCTACACCTTC. It yields the protein CASSIAGTGGYGYTF.

The rearrangement uses TRBV4-3 and TRBJ1-2, with a weak D call TRBD1 (5 bases). Germline V lookup: CDR1 LGHNA, CDR2 YSLEER. V dropped 5 bases and J dropped 5 bases, with 9 bases sitting between them. This CDR3 has 12 residues. CDR3 in DNA: TGCGCCAGCAGCTTAGGGGTTTATGGCTACACCTTC. Protein product: CASSLGVYGYTF.

This clonotype appeared once. The rearrangement joins TRBV4-3 to TRBJ1-6; D remains unclear. CDR1 LGHNA and CDR2 YSLEER come from the germline V gene. V lost 1 base, J lost 14 bases, and 15 bases lay in between. CDR3 length equals 14 residues. CDR3 loop: CASSQVGGGGSLHF. The CDR3 DNA sequence: TGCGCCAGCAGCCAAGTCGGCGGCGGTGGATCCCTCCACTTT.

The J gene is TRBJ1-4, the V gene TRBV6-1, with TRBD1 as a possible D gene (6 bases). CDR1 and CDR2 from the germline V gene are MNHNS and SASEGT. Trimming removed 5 bases at V and 2 bases at J, with 9 bases between. The CDR3 totals 14 residues. CDR3 DNA: TGTGCCAGCAGTTCAGGGGCCACTAATGAAAAACTGTTTTTT. Protein: CASSSGATNEKLFF.

This chain connects TRBV18 to TRBJ2-1, with D unresolved. Germline CDR1 reads KGHSH; CDR2 reads LQKENI. The CDR3 is 12 amino acids. V gave up 5 bases and J gave up 7 bases, with 9 bases separating them. The CDR3 sequence is CASSSGRNEQFF. DNA for the CDR3: TGTGCCAGCTCATCCGGCAGGAATGAGCAGTTCTTC.

The V gene is TRBV18, the J gene TRBJ2-2; D ambiguous. Germline-derived CDR1 and CDR2 are KGHSH and LQKENI. CDR3 length: 15 amino acids. The germline V and J ends were trimmed by 6 bases and 0 bases, with 11 bases remaining between them. The CDR3 protein is CASSRRGSNTGELFF. Here the CDR3 DNA reads TGTGCCAGCTCTCGGAGAGGTTCGAACACCGGGGAGCTGTTTTTT.

This chain connects TRBV4-1 to TRBJ2-1; 9 bases match TRBD2. Germline V CDR1 and CDR2: MGHRA, YSYEKL. V gave up 3 bases and J gave up 0 bases; unmatched junction bases: 15. The CDR3 has 20 residues. In nucleotides, the CDR3 is TGCGCCAGCAGCCAGGAAGGAGACTCGCGGGGGGGCCTCTCCTACAATGAGCAGTTCTTC. Its protein product is CASSQEGDSRGGLSYNEQFF.

The DNA for the CDR3 is TGCAGTCCTGCGGGGGACGAGCAGTACTTC. Its translation is CSPAGDEQYF. The V and J genes are TRBV20-1 and TRBJ2-7, with 7 positions matching TRBD2. V lost 8 bases and J lost 5; bases outside the gene matches: 3. Germline V gene sequence: CDR1 DFQATT, CDR2 SNEGSKA (reference sequence). The CDR3 loop spans 10 amino acids.

Only a few counts were recorded for this clonotype. The V call is TRBV5-1, the J call TRBJ2-1; 8 bases match TRBD1. This CDR3 is built from 15 residues. V shed 0 bases and J 10 bases; nucleotides not matched to a gene: 9. Germline V gene lookup returns CDR1 SGHRS and CDR2 YFSETQ. The CDR3 is CASSLGDTTGVEQFF. The CDR3 nucleotides are TGCGCCAGCAGCTTGGGGGATACGACAGGGGTCGAGCAGTTCTTC. Drawing the rest from reference TRBV5-1 and TRBJ2-1, the complete variable domain is KAGVTQTPRYLIKTRGQQVTLSCSPISGHRSVSWYQQTPGQGLQFLFEYFSETQRNKGNFPGRFSGRQFSNSRSEMNVSTLELGDSALYLCASSLGDTTGVEQFFGPGTRLTVL.

This chain uses TRBV18 with TRBJ2-2; 8 bases fit TRBD2. Per germline, CDR1 KGHSH and CDR2 LQKENI. V lost 5 bases, J lost 4 bases, and 3 bases stayed unmatched. This CDR3 is built from 14 residues. The CDR3 DNA reads TGTGCCAGCTCAACGACTAGCGCCACCGGGGAGCTGTTTTTT. The encoded protein is CASSTTSATGELFF.

This clonotype was seen only a few times. CDR3 coding DNA: TGTGCCAGCAGCGTAGGGCCGGGAGCCTACGAGCAGTACTTC. As protein: CASSVGPGAYEQYF. The gene calls are TRBV9 and TRBJ2-7; the D gene is possibly TRBD2 (6 bases). CDR3 length equals 14 residues. Trimming left V 0 bases short and J 2 bases short, with 9 bases between. Germline lookup yields CDR1 SGDLS and CDR2 YYNGEE.

The gene calls are TRBV9 and TRBJ2-3, with D uncertain. Trimming pared 0 bases from V and 2 bases from J, leaving 13 bases between. The germline V gene has CDR1 SGDLS and CDR2 YYNGEE. The CDR3 is made up of 16 amino acids. CDR3 DNA sequence: TGTGCCAGCAGCGTAGGTCCCGGGCCCCCCACAGATACGCAGTATTTT. This codes for CASSVGPGPPTDTQYF.

The chain has TRBV6-2 or TRBV6-3 and TRBJ1-1, with TRBD1 matching over 7 bases. This CDR3 has 14 residues. The trim removed 6 bases at V and 6 bases at J, leaving 10 bases unmatched. Per the germline V gene, CDR1 is MNHEY and CDR2 is SVGEGT. The CDR3 nucleotides are TGTGCCAGCAGCCCCAGACAGGGTAGACCTGAAGCTTTCTTT. Its translation is CASSPRQGRPEAFF.

The V and J genes are TRBV20-1 and TRBJ2-5; 14 bases match TRBD2. The CDR3 consists of 17 residues. CDR1 DFQATT and CDR2 SNEGSKA come from the germline V gene (reference sequence). J lost 4 bases, V lost 5 bases, and 12 bases had no gene match. For the CDR3, the DNA is TGCAGTGCTCCTGGGACTAGCGGGGGAGGAAGTGGAGAGACCCAGTACTTC. It specifies CSAPGTSGGGSGETQYF.

This clonotype occurred a few times. The chain links TRBV12-3 or TRBV12-4 to TRBJ2-3; D gene ambiguous. V shed 0 bases and J shed 6 bases, with 7 bases lying between them. The CDR3 totals 13 residues. CDR3 bases: TGTGCCAGCAGTTTAGCGCGACGGGATACGCAGTATTTT. This encodes CASSLARRDTQYF.